These 26 T cell receptor beta chains were all obtained from the same sample, sequenced in a study of shared clonotypes between healthy human individuals. Positive CCR7 selection of CD45RO-negative cells yielded the naive CD8 cells, and terminally differentiated effector memory CD45RA+ cells were excluded. Here immunoSEQ multiplex PCR was the method, and the copy in TCRdb shows in-frame clones only, minus some. Among about 2.1 million clones listed, approximately 94% were seen once. Sequences were obtained from naive CD8+ T cells from PBMCs. The receptors come from a man in his late teens or twenties in good health. Some clones in this sample may be carry-over from other donors' samples.

The chain recombines TRBV30 with TRBJ2-7; D gene uncertain. Germline assignment: CDR1 GTSNPN and CDR2 SVGIG (reference sequence). The CDR3 loop spans 11 amino acids. V was cut by 4 bases and J by 3 bases, with 7 bases left in between. The CDR3 region has the DNA TGTGCCTGGAAGTCGGTCTACGAGCAGTACTTC. Translation: CAWKSVYEQYF.

This chain uses TRBV29-1 with TRBJ2-7; 12 positions agree with TRBD2. The CDR3 is 14 amino acids. The ends lost 5 bases at V and 2 bases at J; junction bases unmatched: 4. Germline CDR1 is SQVTM and CDR2 is ANQGSEA. CDR3 coding DNA: TGCAGCGTTAGGACTAGCGGGGAACCCTACGAGCAGTACTTC. Amino acid sequence: CSVRTSGEPYEQYF.

V gene TRBV19 combines with J gene TRBJ2-2; TRBD2 matches 9 bases. The CDR3 loop spans 16 amino acids. In germline, CDR1 is LNHDA, CDR2 SQIVND (reference sequence). Trimming took 7 bases from V and 2 from J; bases not matched to a gene: 8. In DNA form, the CDR3 reads TGTGCCAGTAACCCTCTAGCGGGGTACAACACCGGGGAGCTGTTTTTT. Protein: CASNPLAGYNTGELFF.

This sequence joins TRBV29-1 and TRBJ2-1, with D uncertain. V dropped 1 base and J dropped 10 bases, with 8 bases sitting between them. The CDR3 contains 11 residues. Germline CDR1 is SQVTM and CDR2 is ANQGSEA. Here the CDR3 DNA reads TGCAGCGTTGAAGCCAGCACAGAGCAGTTCTTC. This translates into CSVEASTEQFF.

This chain connects TRBV28 to TRBJ2-5; D ambiguous. Germline CDR1 is MDHEN and CDR2 is SYDVKM. The CDR3 is 14 amino acids. V was shortened by 2 bases and J by 3 bases, with 10 bases between the two germline ends. Written as DNA, the CDR3 is TGTGCCAGCAGTTTAGCGGACCCGGAAGAGACCCAGTACTTC. Translation: CASSLADPEETQYF. The full variable domain, in which reference TRBV28 and TRBJ2-5 provide the parts outside the CDR3, is DVKVTQSSRYLVKRTGEKVFLECVQDMDHENMFWYRQDPGLGLRLIYFSYDVKMKEKGDIPEGYSVSREKKERFSLILESASTNQTSMYLCASSLADPEETQYFGPGTRLLVL.

V and J are TRBV7-9 and TRBJ2-7; tentative D call: TRBD2 (6 bases). Germline V lookup: CDR1 SEHNR, CDR2 FQNEAQ (reference sequence). The CDR3 length is 12 residues. The ends were cut back, 6 bases at V and 5 bases at J, with 11 bases in the middle. The CDR3 reads CASRRDFHEQYF. The CDR3 DNA reads TGTGCCAGCAGACGGGACTTCCACGAGCAGTACTTC. The full variable domain, completed using reference TRBV7-9 and TRBJ2-7, is DTGVSQNPRHKITKRGQNVTFRCDPISEHNRLYWYRQTLGQGPEFLTYFQNEAQLEKSRLLSDRFSAERPKGSFSTLEIQRTEQGDSAMYLCASRRDFHEQYFGPGTRLTVT.

The CDR3 loop is CASSQRGVYSYGYTF. The CDR3 region has the DNA TGTGCCAGCAGTCAACGGGGAGTCTATAGCTATGGCTACACCTTC. J is TRBJ1-2 and V is TRBV28, with no clear D. Looked up from germline, CDR1 is MDHEN and CDR2 is SYDVKM. V lost 5 bases, J lost 4 bases, and 17 bases lay in between. The CDR3 consists of 15 residues.

This clone was observed a single time. This sequence joins TRBV12-5 and TRBJ2-1; D is perhaps TRBD1 (5 bases). The V end lost 9 bases, the J end lost 7 bases, and 10 bases lay between the germline ends. CDR3 length equals 11 residues. The germline V gene has CDR1 LGHNT and CDR2 FRNRAP. The CDR3 sequence is CASIRGNEQFF. In DNA, the CDR3 is TGTGCTAGCATTAGGGGTAATGAGCAGTTCTTC.

The J gene is TRBJ2-7, the V gene TRBV6-5; 7 bases are a match to TRBD1. The V gene end was trimmed by 4 bases and the J gene end by 4 bases; junction bases not matched to a gene: 10. Germline loops: CDR1 MNHEY, CDR2 SVGAGI. This CDR3 spans 15 amino acids. The CDR3 region has the DNA TGTGCCAGCAGTTCTTTACGACAGGGTTTTTACGAGCAGTACTTC. It specifies CASSSLRQGFYEQYF.

The chain recombines TRBV28 with TRBJ1-4; perhaps TRBD1 as D (6 bases). Deletions cut 5 bases from V and 12 bases from J, with 16 bases between. Germline assignment: CDR1 MDHEN and CDR2 SYDVKM. This CDR3 has 13 amino acids. In DNA form, the CDR3 reads TGTGCCAGCAGTCCCGGGGGCGGTTATGAACTGTTTTTT. Its translation: CASSPGGGYELFF.

The V call is TRBV7-8, the J call TRBJ2-7, with 7 nucleotides matching TRBD1. This CDR3 is built from 16 residues. J lost 4 bases, V lost 1 base, and 10 bases had no gene match. Germline CDR1 and CDR2: SGHVS and FQNEAQ. CDR3 DNA: TGTGCCAGCAGCTTAGTGCCCGACAGGGCCAAGTACGAGCAGTACTTC. Residues: CASSLVPDRAKYEQYF.

CDR3 nucleotide sequence: TGTGCCAGCAGCCCTGGACAGGTTCGTCTTATTGCTGAAGCTTTCTTT. It encodes CASSPGQVRLIAEAFF. The rearrangement links TRBV11-2 to TRBJ1-1, with 7 positions matching TRBD1. CDR3 length: 16 residues. CDR1 is SGHAT and CDR2 is FQNNGV in the germline V gene. V trimming: 5 bases; J trimming: 6 bases; junction bases outside the gene matches: 15.

This clone was seen a handful of times. The chain links TRBV4-2 to TRBJ1-4; D not certain. V was clipped by 0 bases and J by 6 bases, with 2 bases between them. Germline CDR1 is LGHNA and CDR2 is YNFKEQ. The CDR3 spans 12 residues. This CDR3 is CASSQDDEKLFF. The DNA of the CDR3 is TGTGCCAGCAGCCAAGATGATGAAAAACTGTTTTTT.

The chain has TRBV9 and TRBJ2-5; TRBD1 aligns across 7 bases. CDR1 SGDLS and CDR2 YYNGEE come from the germline V gene. The CDR3 extends over 15 amino acids. Trimming took 0 bases from V and 1 from J; bases not matched to a gene: 3. Written as DNA, the CDR3 is TGTGCCAGCAGCGTAGAACAGGGGTTCCAAGAGACCCAGTACTTC. Its translation is CASSVEQGFQETQYF. The variable domain in full, with the rest retrieved from reference TRBV9 and TRBJ2-5, is DSGVTQTPKHLITATGQRVTLRCSPRSGDLSVYWYQQSLDQGLQFLIQYYNGEERAKGNILERFSAQQFPDLHSELNLSSLELGDSALYFCASSVEQGFQETQYFGPGTRLLVL.

The V call is TRBV7-8, the J call TRBJ2-7; tentative D call: TRBD1 (5 bases). CDR1 is SGHVS and CDR2 is FQNEAQ in the germline V gene. The CDR3 is made up of 20 amino acids. The germline V and J ends were trimmed by 1 base and 0 bases, with 25 bases remaining between them. CDR3 coding DNA: TGTGCCAGCAGCTTAGTCTGGTTGTCGGCAGGGCGGCCGAGCTCCTACGAGCAGTACTTC. Its translation: CASSLVWLSAGRPSSYEQYF.

The J gene is TRBJ2-5, the V gene TRBV27; D gene unclear. Germline V gene lookup returns CDR1 MNHEY and CDR2 SMNVEV (reference sequence). The V gene lost 6 bases and the J gene lost 5 bases, with 22 bases spanning the gap. The CDR3 sequence is 16 residues long. This chain's CDR3 is CASSLSEAGFRETQYF. As DNA, the CDR3 is TGTGCCAGCAGCCTATCAGAGGCTGGATTTAGGGAGACCCAGTACTTC.

This chain links TRBV12-5 with TRBJ2-5; TRBD1 might be the D (6 bases). The CDR3 length is 13 residues. Germline lookup yields CDR1 LGHNT and CDR2 FRNRAP. The V and J ends lost 6 bases and 0 bases respectively, with 8 bases between them. As DNA, the CDR3 is TGTGCTAGTGGACCAGGGGACCAAGAGACCCAGTACTTC. Translated: CASGPGDQETQYF.

This clone was counted between two and nine times. The V gene is TRBV7-9, the J gene TRBJ2-5; weak D call: TRBD2 (6 bases). The V end was cut by 4 bases, the J end by 5 bases, with 14 bases between. Germline lookup yields CDR1 SEHNR and CDR2 FQNEAQ (reference sequence). The CDR3 loop spans 14 amino acids. The CDR3, as DNA: TGTGCCAGCAGCTCAGGCGGGGTTGTGGAGACCCAGTACTTC. Protein: CASSSGGVVETQYF.

The V gene is TRBV27, the J gene TRBJ2-7; TRBD1 matches 12 bases. The germline V gene encodes CDR1 MNHEY and CDR2 SMNVEV (reference sequence). J gave up 3 bases and V 4 bases, and 16 bases lay outside the gene matches. CDR3 size: 19 residues. CDR3 in amino acids: CASSWGQGASSGIFYEQYF. For the CDR3, the DNA is TGTGCCAGCAGTTGGGGACAGGGGGCATCTAGCGGGATATTCTACGAGCAGTACTTC.

This chain joins TRBV9 and TRBJ2-7; a weak D match, TRBD2 (5 bases). Between the trimmed V and J ends, which lost 0 bases and 7 bases, there was a span of 14 bases. The CDR3 is 14 residues long. Germline V CDR1 and CDR2: SGDLS, YYNGEE. CDR3 residues: CASSVVDATGEQYF. CDR3 DNA: TGTGCCAGCAGCGTAGTCGATGCGACGGGGGAGCAGTACTTC.

The chain couples TRBV27 to TRBJ2-7; TRBD1 matches 8 bases. Trimming took 6 bases from V and 10 from J; bases not matched to a gene: 14. The CDR3 runs to 14 residues. CDR1 and CDR2 from the germline V gene are MNHEY and SMNVEV (reference sequence). CDR3 amino acids: CASSSRDRFRGQYF. DNA of the CDR3: TGTGCCAGCAGCTCACGGGACAGGTTTCGGGGCCAGTACTTC.

This rearrangement joins TRBV6-4 to TRBJ2-3; 9 nucleotides line up with TRBD2. From germline, CDR1 is MRHNA and CDR2 SNTAGT. J lost 1 base, V lost 5 bases, and 13 bases had no gene match. CDR3 length: 18 residues. The CDR3 region is CASSRRGSGRERTDTQYF. CDR3 nucleotide sequence: TGTGCCAGCAGTAGAAGGGGTAGCGGGAGAGAGCGCACAGATACGCAGTATTTT.

This chain connects TRBV5-6 to TRBJ1-2, with 11 bases lining up with TRBD1. V was pared by 4 bases and J by 5 bases, with 1 base of the junction left unmatched. From germline, CDR1 is SGHDT and CDR2 YYEEEE. There are 13 residues in the CDR3. The CDR3 region has the DNA TGTGCCAGCAGCGGACAGGGGGCATATGGCTACACCTTC. Its protein is CASSGQGAYGYTF.

J is TRBJ2-1 and V is TRBV15, with 7 bases identical to TRBD2. In germline, CDR1 is LNHNV, CDR2 YYDKDF (reference sequence). V lost 8 bases, J lost 13 bases, and 14 bases stayed unmatched. The CDR3 extends over 13 amino acids. CDR3 DNA: TGTGCCACCGCGGTGGGGCTAGCGGCGACCCAGTTCTTC. Its protein product is CATAVGLAATQFF.

V usage is TRBV15 and J usage is TRBJ2-3; D ambiguous. Deletions cut 3 bases from V and 1 base from J, with 8 bases between. The CDR3 is 14 residues long. In germline, CDR1 is LNHNV, CDR2 YYDKDF (reference sequence). The CDR3 DNA reads as TGTGCCACCAGCAGCGTTGCGGGCACAGATACGCAGTATTTT. Translated, it gives CATSSVAGTDTQYF.

The chain employs TRBV4-1 and TRBJ2-7, with TRBD1 identical over 9 bases. Germline V gene lookup returns CDR1 MGHRA and CDR2 YSYEKL. This CDR3 has 14 amino acids. V was pared by 0 bases and J by 9 bases, with 6 bases of the junction left unmatched. The CDR3 is CASSQDKLTGGQYF. For the CDR3, the DNA is TGCGCCAGCAGCCAAGATAAATTGACAGGGGGGCAGTACTTC.